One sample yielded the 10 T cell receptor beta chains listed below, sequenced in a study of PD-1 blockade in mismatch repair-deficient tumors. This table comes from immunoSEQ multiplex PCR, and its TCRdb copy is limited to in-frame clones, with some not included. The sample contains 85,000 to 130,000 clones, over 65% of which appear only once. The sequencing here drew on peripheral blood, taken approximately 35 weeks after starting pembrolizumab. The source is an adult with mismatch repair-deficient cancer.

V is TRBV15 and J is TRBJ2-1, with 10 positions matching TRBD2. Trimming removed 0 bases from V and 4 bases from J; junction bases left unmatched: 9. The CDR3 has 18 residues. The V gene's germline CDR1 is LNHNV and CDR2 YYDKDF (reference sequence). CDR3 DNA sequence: TGTGCCACCAGCAGAGAGCCTCGGACTAGCGGATTTTACAATGAGCAGTTCTTC. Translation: CATSREPRTSGFYNEQFF.

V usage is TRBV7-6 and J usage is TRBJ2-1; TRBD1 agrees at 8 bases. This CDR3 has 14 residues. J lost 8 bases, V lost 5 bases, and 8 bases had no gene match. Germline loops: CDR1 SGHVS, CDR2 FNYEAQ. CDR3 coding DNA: TGTGCCAGCAGCCGTTCAGGGGGCGCGGATGAGCAGTTCTTC. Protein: CASSRSGGADEQFF. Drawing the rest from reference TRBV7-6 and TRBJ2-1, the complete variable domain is GAGVSQSPRYKVTKRGQDVALRCDPISGHVSLYWYRQALGQGPEFLTYFNYEAQQDKSGLPNDRFSAERPEGSISTLTIQRTEQRDSAMYRCASSRSGGADEQFFGPGTRLTVL.

CDR3 in DNA: TGTGCCAGTAGTATTCCTAGCGGGAGGAACACCGGGGAGCTGTTTTTT. As protein: CASSIPSGRNTGELFF. The chain joins TRBV19 to TRBJ2-2, with 10 bases aligning to TRBD2. The germline V gene has CDR1 LNHDA and CDR2 SQIVND (reference sequence). The CDR3 runs 16 residues. The ends lost 3 bases at V and 1 base at J; junction bases unmatched: 2.

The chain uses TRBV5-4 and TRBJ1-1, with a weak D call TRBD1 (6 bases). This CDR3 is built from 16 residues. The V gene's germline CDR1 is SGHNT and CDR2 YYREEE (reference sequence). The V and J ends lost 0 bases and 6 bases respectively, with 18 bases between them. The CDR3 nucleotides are TGTGCCAGCAGCTTGGGGCCCCCGGGACAAGAAGCTGAAGCTTTCTTT. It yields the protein CASSLGPPGQEAEAFF.

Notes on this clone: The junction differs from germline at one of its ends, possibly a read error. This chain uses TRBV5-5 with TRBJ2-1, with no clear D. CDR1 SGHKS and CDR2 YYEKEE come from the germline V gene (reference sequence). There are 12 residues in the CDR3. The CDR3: CASSLPVGTPLF. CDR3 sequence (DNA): TGTGCCAGCAGCCTCCCCGTGGGAACCCCCCTCTTC. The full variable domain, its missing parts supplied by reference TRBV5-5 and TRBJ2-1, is DAGVTQSPTHLIKTRGQQVTLRCSPISGHKSVSWYQQVLGQGPQFIFQYYEKEERGRGNFPDRFSARQFPNYSSELNVNALLLGDSALYLCASSLPVGTPLFGPGTRLTVL.

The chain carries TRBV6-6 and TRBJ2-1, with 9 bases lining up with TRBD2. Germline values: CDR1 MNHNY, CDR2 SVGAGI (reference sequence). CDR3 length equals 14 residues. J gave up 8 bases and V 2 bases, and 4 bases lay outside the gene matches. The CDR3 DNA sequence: TGTGCCAGCAGTTACCGGCGGGAGGGGGATGAGCAGTTCTTC. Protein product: CASSYRREGDEQFF.

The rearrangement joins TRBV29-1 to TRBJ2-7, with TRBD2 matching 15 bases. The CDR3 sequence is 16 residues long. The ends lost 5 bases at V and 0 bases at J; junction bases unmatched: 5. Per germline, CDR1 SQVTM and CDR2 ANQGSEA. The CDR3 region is CSVRTSGRARSYEQYF. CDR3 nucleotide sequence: TGCAGCGTTCGGACTAGCGGGAGGGCCCGCTCCTACGAGCAGTACTTC.

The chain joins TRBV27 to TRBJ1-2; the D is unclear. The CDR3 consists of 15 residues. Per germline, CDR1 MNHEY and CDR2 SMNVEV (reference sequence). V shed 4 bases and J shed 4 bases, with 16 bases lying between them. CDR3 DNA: TGTGCCAGCAGTTCAAGAAGGGAAGGTTTCTATGGCTACACCTTC. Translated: CASSSRREGFYGYTF.

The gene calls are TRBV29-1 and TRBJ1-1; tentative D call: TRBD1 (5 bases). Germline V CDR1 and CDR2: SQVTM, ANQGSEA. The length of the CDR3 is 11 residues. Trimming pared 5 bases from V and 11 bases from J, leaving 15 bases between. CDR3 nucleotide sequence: TGCAGCGTTCGACACCTCGGGGGGGCTTTCTTT. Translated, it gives CSVRHLGGAFF.

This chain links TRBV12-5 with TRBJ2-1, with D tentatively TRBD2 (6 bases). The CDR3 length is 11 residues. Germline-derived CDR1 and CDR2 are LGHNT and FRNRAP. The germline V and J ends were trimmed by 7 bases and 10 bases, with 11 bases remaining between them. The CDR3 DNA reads TGTGCTAGTGAACTAGCTGGCGAGCAGTTCTTC. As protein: CASELAGEQFF.